This T cell receptor (beta chain) stems from a study of Graves' ophthalmopathy and Graves' hyperthyroidism. Study in general: Peripheral blood (taken before any treatment) was collected at initial diagnosis. Broader study findings: Most thyroid-expanded clonotypes exceeding 0.001 frequency were also found in blood. Using 13 signatures, a model distinguished ophthalmopathy from stable hyperthyroidism, reaching about 89% sensitivity and 81.08% specificity.

A word on this clonotype: The antigen remains undetermined.

CDR1 is KGHSH and CDR2 is LQKENI in the germline V gene. The CDR3 runs to 15 residues. With 4 bases removed from V and 6 bases from J, the gap between germline ends came to 16 bases. RNA transcripts yielded amplified TCR beta CDR3 regions. Second-round multiplex PCR came after first-round RT-PCR with HTBI primers. TCRdb itself ran the multiplex PCR reads through MiXCR, one entry per CDR3 protein. The sample records approximately 700,000 distinct CDR3 sequences, roughly 40% being singletons. The V and J genes are TRBV18 and TRBJ1-5; TRBD1 might be the D (5 bases). Sequencing used peripheral blood. The source of this sequence is an adult man with Graves' ophthalmopathy. The CDR3 DNA reads TGTGCCAGCTCACTTCAGGGTATTGCTGCTCAGCCCCAGCATTTT. This translates into CASSLQGIAAQPQHF.